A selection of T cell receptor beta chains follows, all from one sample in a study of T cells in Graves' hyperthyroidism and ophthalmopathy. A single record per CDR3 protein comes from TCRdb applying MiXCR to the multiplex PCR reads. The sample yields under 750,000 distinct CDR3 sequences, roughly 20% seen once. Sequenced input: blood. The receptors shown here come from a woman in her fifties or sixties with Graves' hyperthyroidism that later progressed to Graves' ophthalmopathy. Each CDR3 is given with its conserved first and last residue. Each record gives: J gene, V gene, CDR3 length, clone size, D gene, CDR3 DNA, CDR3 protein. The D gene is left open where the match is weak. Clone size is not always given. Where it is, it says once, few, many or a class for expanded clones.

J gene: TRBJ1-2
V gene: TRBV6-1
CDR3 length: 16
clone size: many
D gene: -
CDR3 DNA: TGTGCCAGCAGTGGAGACCTCGATATGGGGCGGTATGGCTACACCTTC
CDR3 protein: CASSGDLDMGRYGYTF

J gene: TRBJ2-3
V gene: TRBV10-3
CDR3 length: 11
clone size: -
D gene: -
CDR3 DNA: TGTGCCATCGGACCCACAGATACGCAGTATTTT
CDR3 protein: CAIGPTDTQYF

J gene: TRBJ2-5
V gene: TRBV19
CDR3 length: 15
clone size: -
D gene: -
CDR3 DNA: TGTGCCAGTAGTATGGGATTCTTTCGTCGGGAGACCCAGTACTTC
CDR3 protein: CASSMGFFRRETQYF

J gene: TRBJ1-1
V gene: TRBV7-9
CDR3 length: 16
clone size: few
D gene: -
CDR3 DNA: TGTGCCAGCAGCTTAGACGGATTGGGGGCAGACACTGAAGCTTTCTTT
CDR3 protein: CASSLDGLGADTEAFF

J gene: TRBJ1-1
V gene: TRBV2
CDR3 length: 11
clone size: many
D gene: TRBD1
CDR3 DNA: TGTGCCAGACAGGGGGACACTGAAGCTTTCTTT
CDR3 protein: CARQGDTEAFF

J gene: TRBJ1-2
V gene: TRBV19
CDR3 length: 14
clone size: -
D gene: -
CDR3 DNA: TGTGCCAGTAGTATAGATCCTGGGATTTATGGCTACACCTTC
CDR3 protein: CASSIDPGIYGYTF

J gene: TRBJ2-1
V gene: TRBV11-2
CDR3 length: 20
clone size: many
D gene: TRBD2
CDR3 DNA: TGTGCCAGCAGCCGAGACGGTGAACTAGCGGGCCTCACAGCCTACAATGAGCAGTTCTTC
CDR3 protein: CASSRDGELAGLTAYNEQFF

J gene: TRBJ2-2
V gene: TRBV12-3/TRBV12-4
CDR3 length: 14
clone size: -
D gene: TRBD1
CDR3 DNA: TGTGCCAGCAATCAACAGGGGGCGTCCGGGGAGCTGTTTTTT
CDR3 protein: CASNQQGASGELFF

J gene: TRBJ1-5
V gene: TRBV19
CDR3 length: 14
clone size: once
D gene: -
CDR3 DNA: TGTGCCAGTAGTATGTACAGCCTCAATCAGCCCCAGCATTTT
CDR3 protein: CASSMYSLNQPQHF

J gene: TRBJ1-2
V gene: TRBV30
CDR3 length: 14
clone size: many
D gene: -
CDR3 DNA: TGTGCCTGGAGTGTTGTAGACAGCCTGTATGGCTACACCTTC
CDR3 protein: CAWSVVDSLYGYTF

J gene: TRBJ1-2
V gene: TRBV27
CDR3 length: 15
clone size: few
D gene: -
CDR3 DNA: TGTGCCAGCAGTTCTGAGGTGGAGGACGGCTATGGCTACACCTTC
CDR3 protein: CASSSEVEDGYGYTF

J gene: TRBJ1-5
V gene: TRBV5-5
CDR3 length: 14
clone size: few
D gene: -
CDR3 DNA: TGTGCCGGCAGAAAGTCCCAGGGCGGACAGCCCCAGCATTTT
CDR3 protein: CAGRKSQGGQPQHF

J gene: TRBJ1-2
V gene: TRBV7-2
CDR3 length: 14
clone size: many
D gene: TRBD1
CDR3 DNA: TGTGCCAGCAGCTTTAGGACAGGGAACTATGGCTACACCTTC
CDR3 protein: CASSFRTGNYGYTF

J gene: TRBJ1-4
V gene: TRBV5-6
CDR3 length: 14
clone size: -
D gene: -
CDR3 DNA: TGTGCCAGCAGTACGGATATAACTAATGAAAAACTGTTTTTT
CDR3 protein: CASSTDITNEKLFF

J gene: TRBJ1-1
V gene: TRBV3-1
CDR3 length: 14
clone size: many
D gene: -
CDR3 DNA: TGTGCCAGCAGCCAAAAGGGTATGGTCACTGAAGCTTTCTTT
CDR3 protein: CASSQKGMVTEAFF

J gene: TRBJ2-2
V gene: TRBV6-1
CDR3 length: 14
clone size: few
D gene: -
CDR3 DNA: TGTGCCAGCAGTGACGTCGGGGAACGAGGGGAGCTGTTTTTT
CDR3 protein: CASSDVGERGELFF

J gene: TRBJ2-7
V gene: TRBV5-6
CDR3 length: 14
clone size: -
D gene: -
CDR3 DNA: TGTGCCAGCAGCTTGGCAGGGAGTCTCTACGAGCAGTACTTC
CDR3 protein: CASSLAGSLYEQYF

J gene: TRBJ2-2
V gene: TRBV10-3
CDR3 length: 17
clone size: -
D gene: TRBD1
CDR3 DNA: TGTGCCATCAGTGCCCCCCCGGGACAGGCCAGAACCGGGGAGCTGTTTTTT
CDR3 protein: CAISAPPGQARTGELFF

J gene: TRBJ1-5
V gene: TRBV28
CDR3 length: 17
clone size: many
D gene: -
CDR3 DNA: TGTGCCAGCAGTTTAGGGGTACAATCCAGGATAGATCAGCCCCAGCATTTT
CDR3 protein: CASSLGVQSRIDQPQHF

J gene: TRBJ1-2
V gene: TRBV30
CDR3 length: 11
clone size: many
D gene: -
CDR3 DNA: TGTGCCTGGAGTGCGACAGGTCGCTACACCTTC
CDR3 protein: CAWSATGRYTF

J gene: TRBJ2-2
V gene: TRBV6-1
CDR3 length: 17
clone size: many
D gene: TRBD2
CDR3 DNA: TGTGCCAGCTGGCCCAGGACTAGCGGGGGTAACACCGGGGAGCTGTTTTTT
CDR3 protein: CASWPRTSGGNTGELFF

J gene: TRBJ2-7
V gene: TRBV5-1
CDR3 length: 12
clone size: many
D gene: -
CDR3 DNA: TGCGCCAGCAGCTTGAACAGCTACGAGCAGTACTTC
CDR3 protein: CASSLNSYEQYF

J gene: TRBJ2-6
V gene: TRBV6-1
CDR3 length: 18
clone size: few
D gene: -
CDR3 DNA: TGTGCCAGCAGAGAACTCAGGGGAGAAGGTCCTGGGGCCAACGTCCTGACTTTC
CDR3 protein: CASRELRGEGPGANVLTF

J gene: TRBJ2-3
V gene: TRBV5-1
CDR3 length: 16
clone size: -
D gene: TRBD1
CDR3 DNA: TGTGCCAGCAGCGTAGTTGGGACAGGCCACACAGATACGCAGTATTTT
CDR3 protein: CASSVVGTGHTDTQYF

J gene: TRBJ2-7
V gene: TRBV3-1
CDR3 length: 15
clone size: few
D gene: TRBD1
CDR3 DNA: TGTGCCAGCAGCGCAGCCGGGACAGGGGACCACGAGCAGTACTTC
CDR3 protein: CASSAAGTGDHEQYF

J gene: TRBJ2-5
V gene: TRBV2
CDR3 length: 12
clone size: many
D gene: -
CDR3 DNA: TGTGCCAGCAGTGCTGTGTCAGAGACCCAGTACTTC
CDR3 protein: CASSAVSETQYF

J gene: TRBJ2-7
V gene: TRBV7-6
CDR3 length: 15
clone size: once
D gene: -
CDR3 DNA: TGTGCCAGCAGCCGGGACCGGGACACCCAATACGAGCAGTACTTC
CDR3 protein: CASSRDRDTQYEQYF

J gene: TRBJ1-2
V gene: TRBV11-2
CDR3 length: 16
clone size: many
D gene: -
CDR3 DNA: TGTGCCAGCAGCTTCGTGGCGCCCACTACAGGGAATGGCTACACCTTC
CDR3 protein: CASSFVAPTTGNGYTF

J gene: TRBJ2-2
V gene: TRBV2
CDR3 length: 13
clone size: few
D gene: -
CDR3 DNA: TGTGCCAGCCAGACGTCTGGGCCCGGGGAGCTGTTTTTT
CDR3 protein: CASQTSGPGELFF

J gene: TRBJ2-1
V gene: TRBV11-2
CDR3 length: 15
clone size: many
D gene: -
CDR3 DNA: TGTGCCAGCAGCTTTACTGGGGGTGGGTACAATGAGCAGTTCTTC
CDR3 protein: CASSFTGGGYNEQFF

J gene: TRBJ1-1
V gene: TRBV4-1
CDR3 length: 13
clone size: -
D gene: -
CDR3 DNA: TGCGCCAGCAGCCAAGGGCCAATCGTGAGAGCTTTCTTT
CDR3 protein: CASSQGPIVRAFF

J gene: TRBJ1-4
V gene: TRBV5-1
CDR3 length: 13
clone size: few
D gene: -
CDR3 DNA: TGCGCCAGCAGCTTGGACCAGAATGAAAAACTGTTTTTT
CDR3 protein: CASSLDQNEKLFF

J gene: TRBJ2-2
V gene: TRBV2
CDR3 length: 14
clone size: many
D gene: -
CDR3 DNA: TGTGCCACGACGGTACCTGAACGGACCGGGGAGCTGTTTTTT
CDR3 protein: CATTVPERTGELFF

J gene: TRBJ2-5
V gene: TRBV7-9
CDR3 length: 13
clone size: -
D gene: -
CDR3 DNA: TGTGCCAGCAGCCAAGGACCGGCAGAGACCCAGTACTTC
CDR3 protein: CASSQGPAETQYF

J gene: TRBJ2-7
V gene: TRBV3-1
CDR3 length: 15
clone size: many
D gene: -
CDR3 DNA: TGTGCCAGCAGCCAAAAAATAAGGGGACTCAACGAGCAGTACTTC
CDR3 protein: CASSQKIRGLNEQYF

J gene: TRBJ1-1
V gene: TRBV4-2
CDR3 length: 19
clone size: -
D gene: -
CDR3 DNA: TGTGCCAGCAGCCAAGATATAGTGGCAGGGGCGGACGGAAACACTGAAGCTTTCTTT
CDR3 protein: CASSQDIVAGADGNTEAFF

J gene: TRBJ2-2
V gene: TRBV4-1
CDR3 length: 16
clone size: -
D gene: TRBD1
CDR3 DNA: TGCGCCAGCAGCCAAGATATGGGGACAGCCACCGGGGAGCTGTTTTTT
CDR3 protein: CASSQDMGTATGELFF

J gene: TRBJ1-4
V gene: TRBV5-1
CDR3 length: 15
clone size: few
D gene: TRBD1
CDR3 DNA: TGCGCCAGCAGCTTGGGACAGGGTAATCGTGAAAAACTGTTTTTT
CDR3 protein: CASSLGQGNREKLFF

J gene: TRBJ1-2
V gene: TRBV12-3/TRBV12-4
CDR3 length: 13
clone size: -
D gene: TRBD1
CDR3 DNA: TGTGCCAGCACCCTAGGACAGGCCTATGGCTACACCTTC
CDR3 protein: CASTLGQAYGYTF

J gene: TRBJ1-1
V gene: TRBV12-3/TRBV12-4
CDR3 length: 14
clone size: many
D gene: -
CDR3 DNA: TGTGCCAGCAGTTGGAGGGTCGAGTACACTGAAGCTTTCTTT
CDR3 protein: CASSWRVEYTEAFF

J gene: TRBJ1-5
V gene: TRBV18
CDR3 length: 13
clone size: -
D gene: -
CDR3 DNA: TGTGCCAGCTCACCATGGCTGAATCAGCCCCAGCATTTT
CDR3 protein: CASSPWLNQPQHF